This entry is about one T cell receptor beta chain. This clonotype turned up a few times. Its antigen remains undetermined. Per-nucleotide qualities are absent, and no much larger clonotype sits a single base away. The record originates from a study of blood T cells in healthy people across ages (dated by TCRdb to about 2015). Looking at the study overall: In model experiments, roughly one uniquely barcoded TCR beta cDNA molecule per two T cells was captured by template switching. The study measured age-related changes in TCR beta repertoire diversity using deep sequencing normalized with unique cDNA molecular identifiers. Four age groups were formed from the donors: young (average about 17 years), middle-aged (around 40), aged (62) and long-lived (approximately 80). To avoid experimental bias, donors of different ages were spread randomly across the sequencing lanes. The study analyzed two additional independent replicas of 1 million unique cDNA reads from the same blood draw for two donors, one aged 18 to 29 and one aged 80 or older. Paper-wide results and their limitations: Donor CMV infection status was unknown, potentially confounding age-related changes in expanded clonotypes. Estimates of total diversity based on one million sequenced T cells were regarded as lower bounds and as underestimates. Observed TCR beta diversity correlated strongly with the percentage of naive T cells measured by flow cytometry. Compared with the aged group, the long-lived group had more naive CD4+ T cells, fewer expanded clones and increased TCR diversity, suggesting age selection. Since profiling was done on bulk unsorted PBMCs, naive and antigen-experienced compartments could not be conclusively compared. Observed TCR beta diversity per million T cells fell roughly linearly with age, and a significant reduction was already apparent by age around 40.

Systemically healthy Caucasian individuals from Russia, 35 to 40 in total and aged roughly 6 to 90 years, were included as donors. Ten milliliters of peripheral blood were drawn from each donor into EDTA-treated Vacutainer tubes. Ficoll-Paque density-gradient centrifugation was used to isolate PBMCs, with at least 6.5 million per sample. Total RNA was extracted from PBMCs with Trizol reagent, with at least 5 micrograms obtained per sample. For every donor, flow cytometry on a PBMC aliquot measured the percentage of naive CD45RAhigh/CD27high T cells. Sequences MNHEY (CDR1) and SMNVEV (CDR2) are obtained from the germline V gene (reference sequence). From cysteine to phenylalanine, the CDR3 is 14 amino acids long. The entry retains the CDR3 DNA only, 42 bases that are in frame from base 1. Trimming removed 8 bases from V and 2 bases from J; the gene matches leave 7 bases unexplained. Library method: 5' RACE. TCRdb records Illumina HiSeq 2500 as the sequencer. A second PCR of 7 to 11 cycles was run with a J-beta primer mix and a sample-barcoded 5' primer. A template-switch 5' adaptor carrying 12 random nucleotides introduced a unique molecular identifier onto each TCR beta cDNA molecule. Each sample yielded at least 3 million CDR3-containing paired-end reads. First-strand cDNA synthesis was performed from all RNA using the Mint cDNA synthesis kit, with priming by a TRBC-specific oligonucleotide. After uracil-DNA glycosylase treatment, a first 18-cycle PCR used universal primers M1SS and BC2_uni_R on all cDNA. On the authors' methods: For normalization, 1 million high-quality reads were randomly selected from each sample, with every read carrying a distinct molecular identifier. Reads sharing molecular identifiers were discarded rather than binned into consensus sequences. CDR3 identification, clonotype clustering and error correction used MiTCR with a Q25 quality threshold and the strictest error-elimination algorithm. A nonparametric unseen species model with Euler transformation was used to estimate a lower bound on total TCR beta diversity. The public reads were run again by TCRdb, first through fastp at Q25 and then through MiXCR, and only productive beta chains were kept. Duplicate CDR3 protein sequences are folded into a single record with the most common DNA and genes. V and J calls and clone size were set by TCRdb, not the authors. The sample includes about 1,600,000 distinct CDR3 sequences, with about 43% observed a single time. Together, the top ten hold roughly 7.9% of the sample.

Recombination joined TRBV27 with TRBJ1-2, and 8 bases in between align with TRBD1. The sequenced sample was blood. This sequence originates from a woman in her late teens or twenties in good health. The CDR3 reads CASGTRTGNYGYTF. The base sequence is TGTGCCAGCGGAACTCGGACAGGGAACTATGGCTACACCTTC.